Following are 3 T cell receptor beta chains from one sample sequenced in a study of shared clonotypes between healthy human individuals (dated by TCRdb to 2019 to 2021). The library came from the immunoSEQ multiplex PCR assay. TCRdb's version of the immuneACCESS table is confined to in-frame rearrangements and falls short of the full clone set. An unresolved V gene accounts for under half of the shortfall where checked; the remainder is of unknown origin. The sample table contains about 2.4 million clones; only one count was recorded for 93% of them. The ten largest account for about 0.34% of the sample. Input material: naive CD4+ T cells from PBMCs. The cell subset or site tag for this specimen amounts to: CD45RA+ positively selected. The receptors were sampled from a man younger than 35 in good health. Some clones in this sample may be carry-over from other donors' samples.

The gene calls are TRBV28 and TRBJ2-7; 7 bases map to TRBD1. This CDR3 contains 17 residues. Germline V gives CDR1 MDHEN, CDR2 SYDVKM. The V gene end was trimmed by 1 base and the J gene end by 1 base; junction bases not matched to a gene: 10. The CDR3, as DNA: TGTGCCAGCAGTTTATTGCGTTGGGGACAGCCATCCTACGAGCAGTACTTC. The encoded protein is CASSLLRWGQPSYEQYF.

The chain uses TRBV14 and TRBJ2-5; D is tentatively TRBD1 or TRBD2 (6 bases each). Germline assignment: CDR1 SGHDN and CDR2 FVKESK. The CDR3 length is 14 residues. The germline V and J ends were trimmed by 6 bases and 7 bases, with 18 bases remaining between them. The CDR3 DNA is TGTGCCAGCAGTCCTAGGGGGGTCATTGGGACCCAGTACTTC. Protein product: CASSPRGVIGTQYF.

The chain links TRBV2 to TRBJ1-5; TRBD1 aligns across 7 bases. V dropped 8 bases and J dropped 5; count of bases not matched to a gene: 6. The germline V gene encodes CDR1 SNHLY and CDR2 FYNNEI. The CDR3 covers 13 residues. Here the CDR3 reads CASGTEIDQPQHF. In DNA, the CDR3 is TGTGCCAGCGGGACAGAGATTGATCAGCCCCAGCATTTT.